This T cell receptor (beta chain) appears in the sequencing data of a study of Graves' ophthalmopathy and Graves' hyperthyroidism. The authors amplified TCR beta CDR3 regions, and they did so from RNA transcripts for repertoire sequencing. Second-round multiplex PCR came after a first-round RT-PCR that employed HTBI primers. TCRdb independently ran MiXCR on the multiplex PCR reads; one entry per CDR3 protein. The sample carries a few hundred thousand distinct CDR3 sequences, approximately 15% recorded once. Study-wide results and limits: Ophthalmopathy was separated from stable hyperthyroidism by a 13-signature model with 87.88% sensitivity and around 81% specificity.

Trimming pared 2 bases from V and 3 bases from J, leaving 13 bases between. In germline, CDR1 is MNHEY, CDR2 SVGAGI. This CDR3 is 15 amino acids long. There are many counts of this clonotype. Its target is not known. The V and J genes are TRBV6-5 and TRBJ2-5; D assignment may be TRBD1 or TRBD2 (7 bases each). The TCR comes from a woman aged 18 to 35 with stable Graves' hyperthyroidism. Sequencing was done on a sample of peripheral blood. CDR3 coding DNA: TGTGCCAGCAGTTACCCGACAGGGAGGGAAGAGACCCAGTACTTC. This translates into CASSYPTGREETQYF.